Reported below is one T cell receptor (beta chain). The antigen is unknown. This record comes from a study of Graves' ophthalmopathy and Graves' hyperthyroidism. Study results and limitations: The model reached approximately 70% sensitivity and approximately 72% specificity for predicting ophthalmopathy progression. Most thyroid clonotypes with frequency above 0.001 were detected in blood too.

RNA served as the template for amplifying TCR beta CDR3 regions. RT-PCR was first run with HTBI primers, then multiplex PCR in a second round. TCRdb reanalysed the multiplex PCR reads using MiXCR and keeps one entry per CDR3 protein. The data hold hundreds of thousands of distinct CDR3 sequences, with approximately 22% observed a single time. Lactation, pregnancy, uncontrolled infections and other autoimmune diseases were all grounds for excluding patients. Clinical symptoms, serum thyroxine, TRAb, thyroid ultrasound and orbital computed tomography determined diagnosis. V was cut by 8 bases and J by 4 bases, with 17 bases left in between. In germline, CDR1 is MDHEN, CDR2 SYDVKM. The CDR3 has 14 residues.

The sequence was obtained from a woman aged 18-29 years with stable Graves' hyperthyroidism. Some clones in this sample may be carry-over from other donors' samples. Sequencing used peripheral blood. The chain is built from TRBV28 and TRBJ1-2, with unresolved D. CDR3 DNA: TGTGCCAGCTTGTCCTCCGGCTCCTCCTATGGCTACACCTTC. Its translation is CASLSSGSSYGYTF.